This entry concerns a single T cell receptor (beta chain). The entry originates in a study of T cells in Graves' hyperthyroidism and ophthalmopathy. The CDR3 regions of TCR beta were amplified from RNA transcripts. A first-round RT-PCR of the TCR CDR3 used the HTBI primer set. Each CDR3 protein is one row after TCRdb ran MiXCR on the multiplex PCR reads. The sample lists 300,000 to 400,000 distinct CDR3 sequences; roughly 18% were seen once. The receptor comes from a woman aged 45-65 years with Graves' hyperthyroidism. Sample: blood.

CDR3 amino acids: CASAASAYNEQFF. The DNA for the CDR3 is TGTGCCAGCGCCGCGAGCGCCTACAATGAGCAGTTCTTC. The chain has TRBV14 and TRBJ2-1; D is ambiguous. Germline CDR1 SGHDN, CDR2 FVKESK. The V end was cut by 8 bases, the J end by 2 bases, with 10 bases between. The CDR3 consists of 13 residues.